Below, 4 T cell receptor beta chains from the same sample are listed, as sequenced in a study of T cell changes during pregnancy in multiple sclerosis. Data came from immunoSEQ multiplex PCR; TCRdb stores just in-frame clones and leaves some out. The sample has some 93,000 clones, about nine tenths seen once. The material sequenced was peripheral blood, taken after pregnancy. Receptors originate from a female donor in good health, enrolled as a control in a pregnancy study.

The chain uses TRBV4-2 and TRBJ2-1, with a possible D match to TRBD1 (6 bases). This CDR3 has 16 residues. V was trimmed by 2 bases and J by 9 bases, leaving 20 bases between them. Germline V lookup: CDR1 LGHNA, CDR2 YNFKEQ. The CDR3 DNA reads TGTGCCAGCAGCCAAAGGTTGGGACAAGGGATTATTGAGCAGTTCTTC. Protein sequence: CASSQRLGQGIIEQFF.

The chain links TRBV6-1 to TRBJ1-2; TRBD1 aligns across 9 bases. CDR3 length: 16 residues. Germline CDR1 is MNHNS and CDR2 is SASEGT. J lost 5 bases, V lost 2 bases, and 9 bases had no gene match. The CDR3 region is CASSENRGQGIYGYTF. As DNA, the CDR3 is TGTGCCAGCAGTGAAAATCGGGGACAGGGTATTTATGGCTACACCTTC.

The chain joins TRBV6-5 to TRBJ2-3; D not certain. The germline V gene encodes CDR1 MNHEY and CDR2 SVGAGI. V lost 5 bases, J lost 3 bases, and 6 bases lay in between. The CDR3 totals 12 residues. CDR3 in amino acids: CASSGRTDTQYF. CDR3 coding DNA: TGTGCCAGCAGTGGCAGAACAGATACGCAGTATTTT.

The rearrangement joins TRBV7-3 to TRBJ2-1; 11 bases match TRBD2. The CDR3 spans 15 residues. Germline trimming cut 5 bases from V and 5 bases from J; bases unmatched to any gene: 5. Germline assignment: CDR1 SGHTA and CDR2 FQGTGA. CDR3: CASSPHSGGDNEQFF. CDR3 sequence (DNA): TGTGCCAGCAGCCCTCATAGCGGGGGGGACAATGAGCAGTTCTTC.